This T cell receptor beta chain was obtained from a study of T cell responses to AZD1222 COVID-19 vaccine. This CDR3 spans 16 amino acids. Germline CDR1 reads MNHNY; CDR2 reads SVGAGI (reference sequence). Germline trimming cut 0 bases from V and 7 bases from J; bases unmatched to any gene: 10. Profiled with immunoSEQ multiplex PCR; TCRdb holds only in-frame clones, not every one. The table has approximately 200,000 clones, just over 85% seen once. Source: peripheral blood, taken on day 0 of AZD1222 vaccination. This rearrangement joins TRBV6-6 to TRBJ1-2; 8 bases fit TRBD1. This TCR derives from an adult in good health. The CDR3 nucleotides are TGTGCCAGCAGTTACTCGCCCGGACAGGGTTTTAGTGGCTACACCTTC. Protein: CASSYSPGQGFSGYTF.